The 29 T cell receptor beta chains below were found in one sample sequenced in a study of identical twins. TCRdb recomputed calls from the 5' RACE reads with MiXCR, one row per CDR3 protein. In the table there are some 440,000 distinct CDR3 sequences, 20% to 25% of which are singletons. These data also featured in a second study, about T cells expressing NK-cell markers.

What was sequenced was CD4+ T cells sorted from blood. The receptors originated from a woman younger than 35 in good health.

This clonotype occurred a few times. The CDR3 protein is CSVRRGTDTQYF. DNA for the CDR3: TGCAGCGTTCGCCGGGGCACAGATACGCAGTATTTT. This chain connects TRBV29-1 to TRBJ2-3; D call uncertain. Germline V gene sequence: CDR1 SQVTM, CDR2 ANQGSEA. The germline V and J ends were trimmed by 5 bases and 1 base, with 7 bases remaining between them. The CDR3 sequence is 12 residues long.

CDR3 protein: CASSGQLGLVPFF. CDR3 coding DNA: TGTGCCAGCAGTGGCCAACTCGGACTGGTCCCGTTCTTC. This chain links TRBV6-2 or TRBV6-3 with TRBJ2-1; TRBD2 is a possible D gene (5 bases). The CDR3 runs 13 residues. Germline CDR1 reads MNHEY; CDR2 reads SVGEGT. The V gene lost 5 bases and the J gene lost 15 bases, with 20 bases spanning the gap.

A few counts support this clonotype. The gene calls are TRBV29-1 and TRBJ2-7; tentative D call: TRBD2 (5 bases). V shed 6 bases and J shed 3 bases, with 15 bases lying between them. The germline V gene has CDR1 SQVTM and CDR2 ANQGSEA. This CDR3 has 13 amino acids. The CDR3 DNA is TGCAGCGTCGCCGAGAGGGAGTACTACGAGCAGTACTTC. Residues: CSVAEREYYEQYF.

V and J are TRBV11-3 and TRBJ2-7; D gene uncertain. Germline V gene lookup returns CDR1 SGHNT and CDR2 YENEEA. This CDR3 contains 13 residues. V was clipped by 1 base and J by 6 bases, with 10 bases between them. CDR3 sequence: CASSLVRTAEQYF. CDR3 coding DNA: TGTGCCAGCAGCTTAGTTCGAACAGCCGAGCAGTACTTC.

This clonotype was counted only a few times. This chain joins TRBV20-1 and TRBJ2-3; D may be TRBD2 (6 bases). Germline lookup yields CDR1 DFQATT and CDR2 SNEGSKA (reference sequence). The germline V and J ends were trimmed by 5 bases and 0 bases, with 6 bases remaining between them. The CDR3 spans 12 residues. CDR3 nucleotide sequence: TGCAGTGCTCTAGCGAGCACAGATACGCAGTATTTT. Translating it yields CSALASTDTQYF.

In its sample, this clonotype was seen a few times. The J gene is TRBJ2-7, the V gene TRBV2; D unclear. The CDR3 runs 12 residues. The V gene lost 3 bases and the J gene lost 4 bases, with 7 bases spanning the gap. Germline-derived CDR1 and CDR2 are SNHLY and FYNNEI. In nucleotides, the CDR3 is TGTGCCAGCAGTGATGGGGTTTACGAGCAGTACTTC. Its protein product is CASSDGVYEQYF.

This sequence joins TRBV2 and TRBJ1-2; D gene uncertain. CDR1 is SNHLY and CDR2 is FYNNEI in the germline V gene. This CDR3 is built from 15 residues. V was cut by 3 bases and J by 4 bases, with 15 bases left in between. Here the CDR3 DNA reads TGTGCCAGCAGTGACTCGCCAATTGGCCTCTATGGCTACACCTTC. Protein: CASSDSPIGLYGYTF.

This clonotype appeared a few times. This chain joins TRBV12-3 or TRBV12-4 and TRBJ2-7; unclear D gene. Trimming pared 3 bases from V and 5 bases from J, leaving 14 bases between. This CDR3 is 14 amino acids long. CDR3 in DNA: TGTGCCAGCAGTTTCCCCCCTCTGCGCCACGAGCAGTACTTC. It encodes CASSFPPLRHEQYF.

The chain employs TRBV24-1 and TRBJ2-5, with D perhaps being TRBD1 or TRBD2 (5 bases each). V was clipped by 3 bases and J by 5 bases, with 21 bases between them. The germline CDR1 and CDR2 sequences are KGHDR and SFDVKD. The CDR3 consists of 17 residues. CDR3 protein: CATSDPFRDGEFETQYF. The CDR3 bases are TGTGCCACCAGTGATCCTTTCCGGGACGGGGAGTTCGAGACCCAGTACTTC.

The chain joins TRBV12-3 or TRBV12-4 to TRBJ1-1, with D maybe TRBD1 (5 bases). The CDR3 loop spans 14 amino acids. V was clipped by 11 bases and J by 0 bases, with 16 bases between them. CDR3 loop: CAARSRGLNTEAFF. Written as DNA, the CDR3 is TGTGCCGCCCGTTCGAGGGGACTGAACACTGAAGCTTTCTTT.

The chain carries TRBV12-3 or TRBV12-4 and TRBJ1-2; no clear D. V shed 5 bases and J shed 3 bases, with 16 bases lying between them. The CDR3 is made up of 15 amino acids. This chain's CDR3 is CASSTLYTRDYGYTF. Written as DNA, the CDR3 is TGTGCCAGCAGTACCCTTTATACCCGGGACTATGGCTACACCTTC.

Only a few counts were recorded for this clonotype. The V call is TRBV11-2, the J call TRBJ2-3; perhaps TRBD2 as D (5 bases). V gave up 1 base and J gave up 3 bases, with 17 bases separating them. The CDR3 runs 17 residues. The germline V gene has CDR1 SGHAT and CDR2 FQNNGV. The CDR3 spells CASSLGLSTGGTDTQYF. The CDR3 DNA reads as TGTGCCAGCAGCTTAGGTCTGAGCACCGGAGGTACAGATACGCAGTATTTT.

This clonotype was seen a handful of times. The rearrangement uses TRBV7-2 and TRBJ2-1; D unclear. From germline, CDR1 is SGHTA and CDR2 FQGNSA. Trimming took 5 bases from V and 1 from J, leaving 15 bases between them. The CDR3 contains 16 residues. The CDR3 sequence is CASSPRRGGSYNEQFF. Here the CDR3 DNA reads TGTGCCAGCAGCCCCCGACGAGGCGGATCCTACAATGAGCAGTTCTTC.

This chain uses TRBV7-9 with TRBJ2-5, with TRBD2 identical over 7 bases. Germline CDR1 is SEHNR and CDR2 is FQNEAQ (reference sequence). The CDR3 extends over 15 amino acids. V lost 1 base to trimming and J lost 5 bases; unmatched junction nucleotides: 7. CDR3 amino acids: CASSLDVRTRETQYF. The CDR3 nucleotides are TGTGCCAGCAGCTTAGATGTGCGGACTAGGGAGACCCAGTACTTC.

This clonotype was detected only a few times. The chain is built from TRBV7-2 and TRBJ1-1, with D tentatively TRBD1 (6 bases). Per germline, CDR1 SGHTA and CDR2 FQGNSA. The V gene lost 0 bases and the J gene lost 0 bases, with 8 bases spanning the gap. This CDR3 is 15 amino acids long. DNA for the CDR3: TGTGCCAGCAGCTTAGCTCACAGGGTGAACACTGAAGCTTTCTTT. The encoded protein is CASSLAHRVNTEAFF.

V is TRBV2 and J is TRBJ1-2, with 8 bases identical to TRBD1. The CDR3 is 16 amino acids. Germline V gene lookup returns CDR1 SNHLY and CDR2 FYNNEI. Trimming took 1 base from V and 2 from J; bases not matched to a gene: 6. The CDR3 DNA follows: TGTGCCAGCAGTGAAGGGCCGAGGACAGGGAACTATGGCTACACCTTC. This gives the protein CASSEGPRTGNYGYTF.

Only a few counts were recorded for this clonotype. The gene calls are TRBV20-1 and TRBJ1-1; no clear D. In germline, CDR1 is DFQATT, CDR2 SNEGSKA (reference sequence). With 0 bases removed from V and 0 bases from J, the gap between germline ends came to 5 bases. The CDR3 covers 13 residues. CDR3 residues: CSAREQMNTEAFF. The CDR3 bases are TGCAGTGCTAGAGAACAGATGAACACTGAAGCTTTCTTT.

The chain has TRBV7-9 and TRBJ2-7; D is unclear. V was shortened by 3 bases and J by 3 bases, with 12 bases between the two germline ends. This CDR3 spans 14 amino acids. CDR1 SEHNR and CDR2 FQNEAQ come from the germline V gene (reference sequence). The CDR3, as DNA: TGTGCCAGCAGCTTCAATACCGAATTCTACGAGCAGTACTTC. It translates to CASSFNTEFYEQYF.

The V gene is TRBV5-1, the J gene TRBJ2-3; unclear D gene. Trimming cost V 0 bases and J 4 bases, with 12 bases left between them. The CDR3 runs to 15 residues. Germline assignment: CDR1 SGHRS and CDR2 YFSETQ. CDR3 sequence reads: CASSLVQLRADTQYF. Written as DNA, the CDR3 is TGCGCCAGCAGCTTGGTGCAGTTAAGGGCAGATACGCAGTATTTT.

There are a few counts of this clonotype. The genes are TRBV5-6 and TRBJ1-2; possible D gene TRBD1, 5 bases. Germline loops: CDR1 SGHDT, CDR2 YYEEEE. The ends were cut back, 0 bases at V and 9 bases at J, with 9 bases in the middle. The CDR3 extends over 12 amino acids. DNA for the CDR3: TGTGCCAGCAGCTTGGCGGAGGGGAGCTACACCTTC. Protein: CASSLAEGSYTF.

The chain carries TRBV6-1 and TRBJ2-1; either TRBD1 or TRBD2 may supply D (5 bases each). CDR1 is MNHNS and CDR2 is SASEGT in the germline V gene. V lost 5 bases and J 12 bases, leaving 20 bases between the germline ends. There are 14 residues in the CDR3. In DNA, the CDR3 is TGTGCCAGCAGTCAACCGGGCCGTGGGGGAAGGCAGTTCTTC. Protein product: CASSQPGRGGRQFF.

V usage is TRBV10-3 and J usage is TRBJ2-1; 8 bases agree with TRBD1. Germline CDR1 reads ENHRY; CDR2 reads SYGVKD. Trimming removed 2 bases from V and 0 bases from J; junction bases left unmatched: 0. CDR3 length: 15 residues. CDR3 residues: CAISETGGSYNEQFF. Here the CDR3 DNA reads TGTGCCATCAGTGAGACAGGGGGCTCCTACAATGAGCAGTTCTTC.

The genes are TRBV27 and TRBJ1-6; 8 bases are shared with TRBD1. CDR3 length equals 16 residues. The ends lost 9 bases at V and 0 bases at J; junction bases unmatched: 7. Germline-derived CDR1 and CDR2 are MNHEY and SMNVEV (reference sequence). CDR3 residues: CARTRQGSSYNSPLHF. The CDR3 DNA reads as TGTGCCAGGACAAGACAGGGGAGCTCCTATAATTCACCCCTCCACTTT.

This clonotype has only a few counts. The chain couples TRBV6-2 or TRBV6-3 to TRBJ2-5, with D perhaps TRBD2 (5 bases). Germline V lookup: CDR1 MNHEY, CDR2 SVGEGT. The CDR3 totals 13 residues. Trimming took 4 bases from V and 4 from J, leaving 10 bases between them. The CDR3 spells CASSSLAGETQYF. The CDR3 DNA reads TGTGCCAGCAGTTCCCTCGCGGGAGAGACCCAGTACTTC.

The chain has TRBV10-3 and TRBJ2-3; 7 positions match TRBD1. Germline trimming cut 3 bases from V and 8 bases from J; bases unmatched to any gene: 11. This CDR3 is 15 amino acids long. Per germline, CDR1 ENHRY and CDR2 SYGVKD. Written as DNA, the CDR3 is TGTGCCATCAGTGAAGTACGGGAAGGGGGCGTTACGCAGTATTTT. Its protein product is CAISEVREGGVTQYF.

This clonotype was seen more than once but under ten times. V gene TRBV20-1 combines with J gene TRBJ2-2; D perhaps matches TRBD2 (6 bases). CDR1 is DFQATT, CDR2 SNEGSKA, per germline (reference sequence). Trimming shortened V by 6 bases and J by 0 bases, and 11 bases separated the two germline ends. The CDR3 consists of 14 residues. The CDR3 nucleotides read TGCAGTGCCCGGGGGACTTCGAACACCGGGGAGCTGTTTTTT. Protein product: CSARGTSNTGELFF.

This clonotype was seen only a few times. The CDR3: CASSDWGGNTEAFF. CDR3 DNA sequence: TGTGCCAGCAGTGATTGGGGGGGGAACACTGAAGCTTTCTTT. V gene TRBV2 combines with J gene TRBJ1-1; a possible D gene is TRBD1 (5 bases). With 3 bases removed from V and 1 base from J, the gap between germline ends came to 9 bases. Germline V gene lookup returns CDR1 SNHLY and CDR2 FYNNEI. This CDR3 is built from 14 residues.

The V and J genes are TRBV7-2 and TRBJ2-7, with D uncertain. This CDR3 is built from 12 residues. Trimming shortened V by 1 base and J by 7 bases, and 8 bases separated the two germline ends. In germline, CDR1 is SGHTA, CDR2 FQGNSA. CDR3 region: CASSLVLLEQYF. CDR3 DNA sequence: TGTGCCAGCAGCTTAGTGCTGCTGGAGCAGTACTTC.

This clonotype was recorded a few times. The J gene is TRBJ2-2, the V gene TRBV7-3; 11 nucleotides match TRBD2. CDR1 and CDR2 from the germline V gene are SGHTA and FQGTGA. V was clipped by 1 base and J by 3 bases; unmatched bases: 7. This CDR3 has 18 residues. This chain's CDR3 is CASSLIRLAGGYTGELFF. CDR3 bases: TGTGCCAGCAGCTTAATCCGTCTAGCGGGGGGCTACACCGGGGAGCTGTTTTTT.